Following are 8 T cell receptor beta chains from one sample sequenced in a study of vaccination and CD4 T cells after COVID-19. The antigens of these receptors remain unknown. Cultured CD4+ T cell DNA was sequenced using the Oncomine TCR Beta short-read assay. Each CDR3 protein is one row after TCRdb ran MiXCR on the PCR reads. Altogether 15,000 to 20,000 distinct CDR3 sequences are present, 40% being singletons, with the ten largest covering around 8%. The treatment denotes: roughly ten-day PBMC culture with coronavirus spike peptide pools or control peptides (ViraFEST assay). Material: CD4+ T cells from blood, cultured in vitro. These receptors were taken from a human donor who had recovered from COVID-19.

This clonotype showed up just a few times. This sequence joins TRBV10-1 and TRBJ2-7, with TRBD2 as a possible D gene (5 bases). CDR1 is WNHNN, CDR2 SYGVQD, per germline (reference sequence). The CDR3 runs 13 residues. V gave up 5 bases and J gave up 6 bases, with 14 bases separating them. CDR3 sequence reads: CASSSLVSGEQYF. CDR3 sequence (DNA): TGCGCCAGCAGTTCACTAGTATCGGGCGAGCAGTACTTC.

This clonotype has only a few counts. The V gene is TRBV7-3, the J gene TRBJ2-3, with D maybe TRBD2 (6 bases). V lost 1 base and J lost 3, with 11 bases in between. There are 15 residues in the CDR3. Germline V gene lookup returns CDR1 SGHTA and CDR2 FQGTGA. CDR3: CASSLRGLITDTQYF. The CDR3 nucleotides are TGTGCCAGCAGCTTAAGGGGACTGATAACAGATACGCAGTATTTT.

The chain joins TRBV12-3 or TRBV12-4 to TRBJ2-5; no clear D gene. The CDR3 spans 16 residues. V gave up 7 bases and J gave up 4 bases, with 22 bases separating them. The CDR3 DNA reads TGTGCCAGCACCAAATCCACACCGGCCAAAGGAGAGACCCAGTACTTC. This translates into CASTKSTPAKGETQYF.

The CDR3 spells CASKGQVGQENQPQHF. Written as DNA, the CDR3 is TGTGCCAGCAAGGGGCAAGTCGGACAAGAGAATCAGCCCCAGCATTTT. The chain employs TRBV28 and TRBJ1-5; D is possibly TRBD1 (5 bases). Germline lookup yields CDR1 MDHEN and CDR2 SYDVKM. The CDR3 has 16 residues. The V end was cut by 7 bases, the J end by 4 bases, with 20 bases between.

This chain connects TRBV11-2 to TRBJ2-1; D is undetermined. CDR1 and CDR2 from the germline V gene are SGHAT and FQNNGV. This CDR3 is 17 amino acids long. Trimming cost V 4 bases and J 5 bases, with 21 bases left between them. The CDR3 here is CASSSFEVNFAHNEQFF. CDR3 coding DNA: TGTGCCAGCAGCTCATTCGAAGTCAATTTTGCCCACAATGAGCAGTTCTTC.

J is TRBJ2-3 and V is TRBV20-1, with D unclear. The V gene lost 1 base and the J gene lost 2 bases, with 16 bases spanning the gap. In germline, CDR1 is DFQATT, CDR2 SNEGSKA (reference sequence). The CDR3 extends over 16 amino acids. CDR3 in amino acids: CSARVYFLSYTDTQYF. In nucleotides, the CDR3 is TGCAGTGCTAGAGTTTACTTCTTATCTTACACAGATACGCAGTATTTT.

This clonotype was seen only a few times. The chain recombines TRBV5-4 with TRBJ2-6; a possible D gene is TRBD1 (5 bases). V gave up 1 base and J gave up 0 bases, with 11 bases separating them. CDR1 and CDR2 (germline): SGHNT, YYREEE (reference sequence). CDR3 length: 17 residues. This CDR3 reads CASSLQGMSSGANVLTF. In DNA form, the CDR3 reads TGTGCCAGCAGCTTGCAGGGAATGAGCTCTGGGGCCAACGTCCTGACTTTC.

The rearrangement links TRBV18 to TRBJ1-2, with 8 bases lining up with TRBD1. Germline V lookup: CDR1 KGHSH, CDR2 LQKENI. V gave up 4 bases and J gave up 3 bases; unmatched junction bases: 16. CDR3 length equals 18 residues. This chain's CDR3 is CASSRTGSESLDYYGYTF. CDR3 in DNA: TGTGCCAGCTCACGGACAGGGAGCGAGTCGTTGGATTACTATGGCTACACCTTC.